The 7 T cell receptor beta chains given below trace back to one sample, sequenced in a study of T cell responses to AZD1222 COVID-19 vaccine. Using immunoSEQ multiplex PCR, the repertoire was profiled, and TCRdb retains in-frame clones only, with some absent. The data show 140,000 to 150,000 clones, 90% to 95% seen once. The sample was peripheral blood, taken after recovery from COVID-19. All receptors come from an adult who had recovered from COVID-19.

This clone occurred once. J is TRBJ2-7 and V is TRBV3-1 (or the pseudogene TRBV3-2); D is unresolved. V was shortened by 6 bases and J by 1 base, with 7 bases between the two germline ends. Germline values: CDR1 LGHDT, CDR2 YNNKEL (reference sequence). CDR3 length equals 12 residues. The CDR3 loop reads CASSHVSYEQYF. Written as DNA, the CDR3 is TGTGCCAGCAGTCACGTGTCCTACGAGCAGTACTTC.

There are a few counts of this clone. The chain has TRBV6-5 and TRBJ1-1, with D uncertain. Germline CDR1 reads MNHEY; CDR2 reads SVGAGI. V shed 7 bases and J shed 6 bases, with 9 bases lying between them. The CDR3 length is 11 residues. Here the CDR3 DNA reads TGTGCCAGCATGATTGGAGCTGAAGCTTTCTTT. This translates into CASMIGAEAFF.

CDR3 nucleotides: TGTGTGCCCAATCAGCCCCAGCATTTT. It translates to CVPNQPQHF. This chain joins TRBV28 and TRBJ1-5; unclear D gene. CDR1 and CDR2 (germline): MDHEN, SYDVKM. This CDR3 contains 9 residues. The full variable domain, with the rest looked up from reference TRBV28 and TRBJ1-5, is DVKVTQSSRYLVKRTGEKVFLECVQDMDHENMFWYRQDPGLGLRLIYFSYDVKMKEKGDIPEGYSVSREKKERFSLILESASTNQTSMYLCVPNQPQHFGDGTRLSIL.

The chain combines TRBV27 with TRBJ2-7; possibly TRBD2 for D (6 bases). This CDR3 comprises 17 residues. Germline V lookup: CDR1 MNHEY, CDR2 SMNVEV (reference sequence). Trimming shortened V by 4 bases and J by 3 bases, and 22 bases separated the two germline ends. The DNA for the CDR3 is TGTGCCAGCAGTTCCCCGAGGGGTAGCGGTGTGCTCTACGAGCAGTACTTC. Translation gives CASSSPRGSGVLYEQYF.

This clone appeared a single time. The J gene is TRBJ1-3, the V gene TRBV3-1 (or the pseudogene TRBV3-2); weak D call: TRBD1 (6 bases). CDR3 length: 14 amino acids. V was shortened by 4 bases and J by 4 bases, with 11 bases between the two germline ends. Germline V lookup: CDR1 LGHDT, CDR2 YNNKEL (reference sequence). The CDR3 nucleotides are TGTGCCAGCAGCCTAAGGACAGCGGGAAACACCATATATTTT. It encodes CASSLRTAGNTIYF.

This clone was counted once. This sequence joins TRBV28 and TRBJ2-5, with 11 positions matching TRBD2. CDR1 is MDHEN and CDR2 is SYDVKM in the germline V gene. CDR3 length: 19 amino acids. J lost 6 bases, V lost 1 base, and 16 bases had no gene match. This CDR3 reads CASSLFPRSVAGGEKTQYF. The CDR3 DNA reads TGTGCCAGCAGTTTATTCCCCCGATCGGTAGCGGGAGGGGAAAAGACCCAGTACTTC.

This rearrangement joins TRBV19 to TRBJ2-7; TRBD2 matches at 11 bases. CDR3 length: 16 residues. The junction had 10 bases not matched to a gene; V was cut back by 3 bases and J by 6 bases. From germline, CDR1 is LNHDA and CDR2 SQIVND (reference sequence). This CDR3 is CASSIIGTSGPGEQYF. CDR3 DNA sequence: TGTGCCAGTAGTATTATTGGGACTAGCGGCCCTGGCGAGCAGTACTTC.